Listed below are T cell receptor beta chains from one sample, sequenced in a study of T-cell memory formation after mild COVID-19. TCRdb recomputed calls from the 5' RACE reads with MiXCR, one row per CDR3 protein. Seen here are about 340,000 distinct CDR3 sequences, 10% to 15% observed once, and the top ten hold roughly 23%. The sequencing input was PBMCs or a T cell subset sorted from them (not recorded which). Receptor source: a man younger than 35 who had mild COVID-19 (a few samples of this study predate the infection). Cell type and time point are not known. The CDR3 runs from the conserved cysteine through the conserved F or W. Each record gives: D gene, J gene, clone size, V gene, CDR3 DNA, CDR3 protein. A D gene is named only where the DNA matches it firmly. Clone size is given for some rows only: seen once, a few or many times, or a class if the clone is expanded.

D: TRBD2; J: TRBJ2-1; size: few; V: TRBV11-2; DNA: TGTGCCAGCAGCTTAGCGGGGGGGCGCTACAATGAGCAGTTCTTC; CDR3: CASSLAGGRYNEQFF
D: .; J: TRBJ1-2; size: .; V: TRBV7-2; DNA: TGTGCCAGCACGCCCGGGGGGGAAAGCTACACCTTC; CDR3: CASTPGGESYTF
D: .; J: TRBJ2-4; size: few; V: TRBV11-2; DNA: TGTGCCAGCAGTCAAATCCCGGGACCACGGAGGGTCCAAAACATTCAGTACTTC; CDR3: CASSQIPGPRRVQNIQYF
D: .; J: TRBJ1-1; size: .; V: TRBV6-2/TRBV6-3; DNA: TGTGCCAGCAGCCCCCCCGGGTCCACTGAAGCTTTCTTT; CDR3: CASSPPGSTEAFF
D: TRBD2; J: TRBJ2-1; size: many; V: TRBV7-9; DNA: TGTGCCAGCAGCCCCGGACTAGCGGGAGGGCTCTACAATGAGCAGTTCTTC; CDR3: CASSPGLAGGLYNEQFF
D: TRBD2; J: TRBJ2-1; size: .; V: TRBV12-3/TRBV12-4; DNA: TGTGCCAGCAGTCATGGACTAGCGGTCTACAATGAGCAGTTCTTC; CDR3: CASSHGLAVYNEQFF
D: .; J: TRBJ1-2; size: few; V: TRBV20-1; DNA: TGCAGTGCTAGACCCGCTCTGACGGGGGGGGGTGGCTACACCTTC; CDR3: CSARPALTGGGGYTF
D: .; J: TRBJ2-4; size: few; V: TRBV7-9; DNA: TGTGCCAGCAGCTGGCCGCCGGGGCCCTCGTACTTC; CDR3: CASSWPPGPSYF
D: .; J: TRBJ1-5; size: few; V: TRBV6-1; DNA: TGTGCCAGCAGTTTCTATTTAGGTGGCAATCAGCCCCAGCATTTT; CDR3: CASSFYLGGNQPQHF
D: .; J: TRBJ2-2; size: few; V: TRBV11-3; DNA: TGTGCCAGCAGCTTAGACGGCCGAACAACCGGGGAGCTGTTTTTT; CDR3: CASSLDGRTTGELFF
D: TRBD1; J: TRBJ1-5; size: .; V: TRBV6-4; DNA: TGTGCCAGCAGTGAGTCAGGGGGCCATGGCAATCAGCCCCAGCATTTT; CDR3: CASSESGGHGNQPQHF
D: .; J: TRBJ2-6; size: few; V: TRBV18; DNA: TGTGCCAGCTCCCCTAACTCTGGGGCCAACGTCCTGACTTTC; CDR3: CASSPNSGANVLTF
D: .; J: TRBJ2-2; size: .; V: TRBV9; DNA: TGTGCCAGCAGCGCTGGGGTTCGGGGAACGACCGGGGAGCTGTTTTTT; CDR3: CASSAGVRGTTGELFF
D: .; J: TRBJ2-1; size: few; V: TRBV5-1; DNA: TGCGCCAGCAGCTTGGCCCGGGGAATAACCTACAATGAGCAGTTCTTC; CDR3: CASSLARGITYNEQFF
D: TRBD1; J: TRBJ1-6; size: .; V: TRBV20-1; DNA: TGCAGTGCTAGAGATGCCCGGGACAGATACTTCTTT; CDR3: CSARDARDRYFF
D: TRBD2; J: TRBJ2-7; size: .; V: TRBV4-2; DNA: TGTGCCAGCAGCCAAGGACTAGCGGCTTCCTACGAGCAGTACTTC; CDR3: CASSQGLAASYEQYF
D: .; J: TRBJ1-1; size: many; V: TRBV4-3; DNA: TGCGCCAGCAGCCAAGATACGGTGAGGCTTTCTGAAGCTTTCTTT; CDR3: CASSQDTVRLSEAFF
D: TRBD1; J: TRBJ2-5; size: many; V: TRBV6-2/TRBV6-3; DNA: TGTGCCAGCAGCGACAGGGTGCGGGAGACCCAGTACTTC; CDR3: CASSDRVRETQYF
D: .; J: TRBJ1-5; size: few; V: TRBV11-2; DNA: TGTGCCAGCAGCTGGGGACCGAGTCCCAATCAGCCCCAGCATTTT; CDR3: CASSWGPSPNQPQHF
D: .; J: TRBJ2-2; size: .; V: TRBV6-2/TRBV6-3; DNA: TGTGCCAGCAGTTACAACCCCACCGGGGAGCTGTTTTTT; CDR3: CASSYNPTGELFF
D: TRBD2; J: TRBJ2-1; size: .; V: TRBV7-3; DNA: TGTGCCAGCAGCGCTGCGACTAGCGGGGGACCAAATGAGCAGTTCTTC; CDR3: CASSAATSGGPNEQFF
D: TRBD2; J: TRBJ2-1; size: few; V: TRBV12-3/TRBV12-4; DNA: TGTGCCAGCAGCGCGGTCCTAGCGGGGGGGTACAATGAGCAGTTCTTC; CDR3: CASSAVLAGGYNEQFF
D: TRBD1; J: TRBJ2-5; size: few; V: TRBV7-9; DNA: TGTGCCATGCAGGGGGCAGAGACCCAGTACTTC; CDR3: CAMQGAETQYF
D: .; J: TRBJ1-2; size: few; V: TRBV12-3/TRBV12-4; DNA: TGTGCCAGCAGTTTAGCGCTGGCAGGAGGCTACACCTTC; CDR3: CASSLALAGGYTF
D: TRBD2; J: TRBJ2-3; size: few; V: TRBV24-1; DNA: TGTGCCACCAGTTTAGCGGGACCCGAGGATACGCAGTATTTT; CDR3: CATSLAGPEDTQYF
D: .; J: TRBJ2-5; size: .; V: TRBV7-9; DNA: TGTGCCAGCAGCTTAGAGGGTAGGGTTGAGACCCAGTACTTC; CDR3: CASSLEGRVETQYF
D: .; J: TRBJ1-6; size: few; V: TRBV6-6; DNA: TGTGCCAGCAGTTACTTCGCCCCGGGGGATTCTAGCTCCTATAATTCACCCCTCCACTTT; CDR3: CASSYFAPGDSSSYNSPLHF
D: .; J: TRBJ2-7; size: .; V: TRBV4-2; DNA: TGTGCCAGCAGCCAAGTCCCAGCGACCTACGAGCAGTACTTC; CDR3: CASSQVPATYEQYF
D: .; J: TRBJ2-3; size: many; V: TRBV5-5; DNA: TGTGCCAGCAGCTTGGCCGAGGGGGGGCATTTGGATACGCAGTATTTT; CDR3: CASSLAEGGHLDTQYF
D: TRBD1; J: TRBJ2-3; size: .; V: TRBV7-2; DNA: TGTGCCAGCAGCTTACAGGGGGCGGGTTTAACAGATACGCAGTATTTT; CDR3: CASSLQGAGLTDTQYF
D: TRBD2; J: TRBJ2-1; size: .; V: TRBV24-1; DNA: TGTGCCACCAGTGATTGGACTAGCGGACGCTACAATGAGCAGTTCTTC; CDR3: CATSDWTSGRYNEQFF
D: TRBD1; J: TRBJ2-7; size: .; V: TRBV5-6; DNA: TGTGCCAGCAGCTTGGCCAGCCCAGGGGGCAACTACGAGCAGTACTTC; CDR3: CASSLASPGGNYEQYF
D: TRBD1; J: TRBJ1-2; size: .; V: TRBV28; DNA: TGTGCCAGCACCCATAGGGGACAGCATGGCTACACCTTC; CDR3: CASTHRGQHGYTF
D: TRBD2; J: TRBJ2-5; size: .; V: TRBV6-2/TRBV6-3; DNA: TGTGCCAGCAGTTACGGAGGACTAGCGGGGGAATCCGAGACCCAGTACTTC; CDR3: CASSYGGLAGESETQYF
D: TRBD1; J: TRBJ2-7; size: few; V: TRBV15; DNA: TGTGCCACCAGCCGGGTCAGGGGGCTTGAGCAGTACTTC; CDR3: CATSRVRGLEQYF
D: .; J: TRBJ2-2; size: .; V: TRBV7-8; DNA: TGTGCCAGCAGCACCAGGGAGGTGAACACCGGGGAGCTGTTTTTT; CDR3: CASSTREVNTGELFF
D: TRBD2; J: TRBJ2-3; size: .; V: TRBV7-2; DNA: TGTGCCAGCAGCTCCGGGACTATCCGCACAGATACGCAGTATTTT; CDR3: CASSSGTIRTDTQYF
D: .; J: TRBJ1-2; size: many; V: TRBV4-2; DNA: TGTGCCAGCAGCCAAGATCTTACAGGGCGGATATTTTGCTTC; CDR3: CASSQDLTGRIFCF
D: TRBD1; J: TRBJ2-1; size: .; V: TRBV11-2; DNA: TGTGCCAGCAGCCCAGACCGGGACAGGGGGGACAATGAGCAGTTCTTC; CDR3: CASSPDRDRGDNEQFF